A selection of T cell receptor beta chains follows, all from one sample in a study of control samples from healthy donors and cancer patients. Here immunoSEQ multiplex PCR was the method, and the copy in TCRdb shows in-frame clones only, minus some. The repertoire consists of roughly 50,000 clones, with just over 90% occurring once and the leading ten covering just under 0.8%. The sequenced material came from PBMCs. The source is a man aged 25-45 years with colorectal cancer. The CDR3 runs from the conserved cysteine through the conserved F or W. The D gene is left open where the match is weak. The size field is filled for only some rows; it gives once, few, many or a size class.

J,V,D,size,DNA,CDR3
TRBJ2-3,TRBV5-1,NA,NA,TGCGCCAGCAGCTTGGGGAGTTACACAGATACGCAGTATTTT,CASSLGSYTDTQYF
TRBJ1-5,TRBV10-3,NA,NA,TGTGCCATCAGTGACGGGAAACAGAGATATAGCAATCAGCCCCAGCATTTT,CAISDGKQRYSNQPQHF
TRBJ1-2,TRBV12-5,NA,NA,TGTGCTAGTGGTTTGGTACCAGCCCTCTATGGCTACACCTTC,CASGLVPALYGYTF
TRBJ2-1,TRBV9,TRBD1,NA,TGTGCCAGCAGCTTTATCACCGGGACAGGGTACAATGAGCAGTTCTTC,CASSFITGTGYNEQFF
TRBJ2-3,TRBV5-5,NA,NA,TGTGCCAGCAGCTTGGTTGAAGGGGCAGATACGCAGTATTTT,CASSLVEGADTQYF
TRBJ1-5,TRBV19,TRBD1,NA,TGTGCCAGTAGTATGGGACCAGGGGGCGTCAATCAGCCCCAGCATTTT,CASSMGPGGVNQPQHF
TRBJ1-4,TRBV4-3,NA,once,TGCGCCAGCAGCCAAGACCCGGGACCAATGGGAAAAAAACTGTTTTTT,CASSQDPGPMGKKLFF
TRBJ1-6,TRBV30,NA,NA,TGTGCCTGGAGTGTAACAGCACGGAGGGTGCTCCACTTT,CAWSVTARRVLHF
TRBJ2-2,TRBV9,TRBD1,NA,TGTGCCAGCAGCTCGGGGGACAGGGGGGACACCGGGGAGCTGTTTTTT,CASSSGDRGDTGELFF
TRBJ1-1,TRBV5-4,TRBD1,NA,TGTGCCAGCAGCCTACAGGGGGCGAACACTGAAGCTTTCTTT,CASSLQGANTEAFF
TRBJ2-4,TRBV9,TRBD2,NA,TGTGCCAGCAGCGCTCTAGCGGGGGGAAACATTCAGTACTTC,CASSALAGGNIQYF
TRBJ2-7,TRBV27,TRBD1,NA,TGTGCCAGCAGTTCCTCCGGAATCCGGGGACAGTCCTACGAGCAGTACTTC,CASSSSGIRGQSYEQYF
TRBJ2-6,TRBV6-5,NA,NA,TGTGCCACGGTTAAGTCCTCTGGGGCCAACGTCCTGACTTTC,CATVKSSGANVLTF
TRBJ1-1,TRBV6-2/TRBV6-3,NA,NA,TGTGCCAGCAGTCCGGTGCGTGATGGGGTCACTGAAGCTTTCTTT,CASSPVRDGVTEAFF
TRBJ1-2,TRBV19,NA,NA,TGTGCCAGTAGCCCCCAGGGCCACTATGGCTACACCTTC,CASSPQGHYGYTF
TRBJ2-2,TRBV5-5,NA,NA,TGTGCCAGCACCGCGGGCCGGGCAGAGAACACCGGGGAGCTGTTTTTT,CASTAGRAENTGELFF